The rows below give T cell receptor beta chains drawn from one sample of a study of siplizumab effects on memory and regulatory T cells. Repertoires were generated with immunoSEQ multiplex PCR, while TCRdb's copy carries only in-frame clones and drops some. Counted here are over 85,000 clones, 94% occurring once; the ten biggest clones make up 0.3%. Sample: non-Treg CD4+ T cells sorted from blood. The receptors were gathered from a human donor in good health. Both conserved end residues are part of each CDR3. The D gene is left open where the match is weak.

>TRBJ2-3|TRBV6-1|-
CASSEVRIDTQYF
TGTGCCAGCAGTGAAGTAAGGATTGATACGCAGTATTTT
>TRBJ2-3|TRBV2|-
CASSERSVTQYF
TGTGCCAGCAGTGAACGGTCAGTTACGCAGTATTTT
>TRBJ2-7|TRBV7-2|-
CASSFFRSTGEQYF
TGTGCCAGCAGCTTTTTTAGGTCTACGGGCGAGCAGTACTTC
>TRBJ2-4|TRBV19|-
CASSKPGQGDIQYF
TGTGCCAGTAGTAAACCGGGACAAGGAGACATTCAGTACTTC
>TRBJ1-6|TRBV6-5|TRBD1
CASRMQQGEGSPLHF
TGTGCCAGCAGGATGCAGCAGGGGGAAGGTTCACCCCTCCACTTT
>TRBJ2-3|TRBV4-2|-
CASSQVTSRSTDTQYF
TGTGCCAGCAGCCAAGTAACTAGCAGAAGCACAGATACGCAGTATTTT
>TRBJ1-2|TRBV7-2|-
CASSLGLVGYTF
TGTGCCAGCAGCTTAGGTCTGGTAGGCTACACCTTC
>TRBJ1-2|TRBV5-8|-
CASSRANYGYTF
TGTGCCAGCAGCAGAGCTAACTATGGCTACACCTTC
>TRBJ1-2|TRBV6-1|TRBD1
CASLDRAIGYTF
TGTGCCAGCCTCGACAGGGCGATTGGCTACACCTTC
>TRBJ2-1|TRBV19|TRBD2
CASRPGLAGFNEQFF
TGTGCCAGTAGGCCGGGACTAGCGGGATTCAATGAGCAGTTCTTC
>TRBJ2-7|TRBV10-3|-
CATGTLEAYSEQYF
TGTGCCACGGGGACGCTTGAGGCGTATAGCGAGCAGTACTTC
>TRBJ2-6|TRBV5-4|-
CASSRLDKGVGANVLTF
TGTGCCAGCAGCCGCCTGGACAAGGGGGTTGGGGCCAACGTCCTGACTTTC
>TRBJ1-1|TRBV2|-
CASRRGLNTEAFF
TGTGCCAGCAGGCGGGGATTGAACACTGAAGCTTTCTTT
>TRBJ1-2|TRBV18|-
CASSPGAVNYGYTF
TGTGCCAGCTCACCAGGGGCAGTTAACTATGGCTACACCTTC
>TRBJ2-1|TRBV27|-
CASSSPDRGSNEQFF
TGTGCCAGCAGTTCCCCCGATAGGGGCAGCAATGAGCAGTTCTTC